The 30 T cell receptor beta chains given below trace back to one sample, sequenced in a study of blood T cell repertoires in COVID-19 (dated by TCRdb to the early 2020s). The library was obtained by the immunoSEQ multiplex PCR assay. Imported from immuneACCESS, the table was reduced by TCRdb to in-frame sequences with V and J called. These copies leave out some clones; in studies compared against another copy, an unresolved V gene accounts for under half, and the cause of the remainder is not known. Counted in this sample were hundreds of thousands of clones; around 89% of them appeared once. The ten largest account for about 2.2% of the sample. Material: PBMCs or T cells enriched from blood (not recorded which). The origin of the receptors is a woman aged 18-35 years who had recovered from COVID-19.

The V call is TRBV18, the J call TRBJ1-4; D is ambiguous. In germline, CDR1 is KGHSH, CDR2 LQKENI. This CDR3 is 17 amino acids long. Trimming pared 1 base from V and 0 bases from J, leaving 12 bases between. The CDR3 reads CASSPLGGPATNEKLFF. The DNA for the CDR3 is TGTGCCAGCTCACCACTCGGAGGACCGGCAACTAATGAAAAACTGTTTTTT. Using reference TRBV18 and TRBJ1-4 for the parts outside the CDR3, the full variable domain is NAGVMQNPRHLVRRRGQEARLRCSPMKGHSHVYWYRQLPEEGLKFMVYLQKENIIDESGMPKERFSAEFPKEGPSILRIQQVVRGDSAAYFCASSPLGGPATNEKLFFGSGTQLSVL.

The J gene is TRBJ1-6, the V gene TRBV27, with 10 bases lining up with TRBD1. This CDR3 comprises 16 residues. The ends lost 4 bases at V and 7 bases at J; junction bases unmatched: 7. Germline V gene data show CDR1 as MNHEY and CDR2 as SMNVEV (reference sequence). CDR3 residues: CASSSLPGQGNSPLHF. The DNA for the CDR3 is TGTGCCAGCAGTTCACTTCCGGGACAGGGGAATTCACCCCTCCACTTT.

This clone was observed a handful of times. The CDR3 sequence: CASSARTSGGVQEFF. CDR3 bases: TGTGCCAGTAGTGCCCGGACTAGCGGGGGTGTTCAGGAGTTCTTC. The chain combines TRBV19 with TRBJ2-1; 13 positions agree with TRBD2. V trimming: 5 bases; J trimming: 14 bases; junction bases outside the gene matches: 12. Germline CDR1 is LNHDA and CDR2 is SQIVND (reference sequence). This CDR3 has 15 amino acids.

The gene calls are TRBV5-1 and TRBJ1-2, with D possibly matching TRBD1 (5 bases). The germline V gene encodes CDR1 SGHRS and CDR2 YFSETQ. Between the trimmed V and J ends, which lost 0 bases and 4 bases, there was a span of 10 bases. The CDR3 spans 14 residues. The CDR3: CASSLGGRVYGYTF. The CDR3 DNA sequence: TGCGCCAGCAGCTTGGGGGGCAGAGTCTATGGCTACACCTTC.

The V gene is TRBV5-1, the J gene TRBJ2-7, with D possibly TRBD2 on 5 matching bases. The CDR3 spans 14 residues. V lost 4 bases, J lost 0 bases, and 11 bases lay in between. The germline V gene has CDR1 SGHRS and CDR2 YFSETQ. The CDR3 loop is CASSLGDRSYEQYF. The CDR3 DNA reads TGCGCCAGCAGCCTGGGAGATCGCTCCTACGAGCAGTACTTC. Full variable domain (remainder filled in from reference TRBV5-1 and TRBJ2-7): KAGVTQTPRYLIKTRGQQVTLSCSPISGHRSVSWYQQTPGQGLQFLFEYFSETQRNKGNFPGRFSGRQFSNSRSEMNVSTLELGDSALYLCASSLGDRSYEQYFGPGTRLTVT.

This clone was picked up one time. The J gene is TRBJ1-5, the V gene TRBV15, with D possibly matching TRBD1 (6 bases). The germline V gene has CDR1 LNHNV and CDR2 YYDKDF (reference sequence). This CDR3 has 17 amino acids. Trimming pared 0 bases from V and 5 bases from J, leaving 17 bases between. The CDR3 DNA reads as TGTGCCACCAGCAGAGATGTGGTTGGCAGGGGAGATCAGCCCCAGCATTTT. The encoded protein is CATSRDVVGRGDQPQHF.

DNA for the CDR3: TGTGCCAGCAGTGGATCCCCGGGACAGGGAACCACTGAAGCTTTCTTT. It translates to CASSGSPGQGTTEAFF. V is TRBV25-1 and J is TRBJ1-1, with 9 bases aligning to TRBD1. Losses at the gene ends were 4 bases for V and 4 bases for J; bases not matched to a gene: 10. CDR3 length equals 16 residues. Per the germline V gene, CDR1 is MGHDK and CDR2 is SYGVNS.

The rearrangement joins TRBV6-6 to TRBJ2-2, with TRBD1 identical over 7 bases. This CDR3 comprises 17 residues. Unmatched junction bases numbered 9, after V lost 5 bases and J lost 0 bases. Germline V gene data show CDR1 as MNHNY and CDR2 as SVGAGI (reference sequence). DNA of the CDR3: TGTGCCAGCAGTCACAGGGGCGACCCTCCGAACACCGGGGAGCTGTTTTTT. Translated: CASSHRGDPPNTGELFF.

In regard to this clone: This CDR3 is also generated by other DNA sequences in the sample. V usage is TRBV5-6 and J usage is TRBJ2-5; D gene unclear. The V end was cut by 0 bases, the J end by 5 bases, with 5 bases between. This CDR3 has 12 amino acids. CDR1 is SGHDT and CDR2 is YYEEEE in the germline V gene. The CDR3 sequence is CASSLARETQYF. The CDR3, as DNA: TGTGCCAGCAGCTTGGCACGGGAGACCCAGTACTTC.

CDR3 protein: CASSSGQHNEKLFF. The CDR3 DNA sequence: TGTGCCAGCAGTTCGGGACAGCATAATGAAAAACTGTTTTTT. V is TRBV27 and J is TRBJ1-4, with 7 bases identical to TRBD1. The CDR3 loop spans 14 amino acids. After removal of 4 bases from V and 4 bases from J, the junction contained 3 bases not matched to a gene. Germline assignment: CDR1 MNHEY and CDR2 SMNVEV (reference sequence).

The rearrangement links TRBV4-1 to TRBJ1-2, with D perhaps matching TRBD1 (6 bases). CDR1 is MGHRA and CDR2 is YSYEKL in the germline V gene. V was shortened by 4 bases and J by 3 bases, with 12 bases between the two germline ends. CDR3 length: 14 amino acids. The CDR3 protein is CASSPGGADYGYTF. The DNA for the CDR3 is TGCGCCAGCAGCCCGGGGGGCGCGGACTATGGCTACACCTTC.

This chain links TRBV5-1 with TRBJ1-6, with a possible D match to TRBD1 (6 bases). This CDR3 has 16 residues. The germline V gene encodes CDR1 SGHRS and CDR2 YFSETQ. The V and J ends lost 0 bases and 9 bases respectively, with 16 bases between them. The CDR3 here is CASSLVGGANGSPLHF. The CDR3, as DNA: TGCGCCAGCAGCTTGGTGGGGGGGGCGAATGGTTCACCCCTCCACTTT.

V is TRBV7-3 and J is TRBJ1-1, with 7 bases aligning to TRBD1. CDR3 length equals 13 residues. From germline, CDR1 is SGHTA and CDR2 FQGTGA. J was trimmed by 5 bases and V by 4 bases; bases with no gene match: 4. The DNA of the CDR3 is TGTGCCAGCAGCTCACACAGGGGTACTGAAGCTTTCTTT. This codes for CASSSHRGTEAFF.

The chain links TRBV27 to TRBJ1-1; TRBD1 agrees at 7 bases. This CDR3 has 15 residues. Unmatched junction bases numbered 4, after V lost 3 bases and J lost 0 bases. The germline V gene has CDR1 MNHEY and CDR2 SMNVEV (reference sequence). DNA for the CDR3: TGTGCCAGCAGTTTCGGGACAGTCATGAACACTGAAGCTTTCTTT. Translation: CASSFGTVMNTEAFF.

The V and J genes are TRBV29-1 and TRBJ2-3; unclear D gene. Trimming removed 4 bases from V and 4 bases from J, with 9 bases in between. Germline V gives CDR1 SQVTM, CDR2 ANQGSEA. This CDR3 has 12 amino acids. The CDR3 nucleotides are TGCAGCGTTGGCGGTAAACCAGATACGCAGTATTTT. Translating it yields CSVGGKPDTQYF.

V usage is TRBV5-1 and J usage is TRBJ1-1; perhaps TRBD1 as D (5 bases). Germline-derived CDR1 and CDR2 are SGHRS and YFSETQ. Trimming removed 0 bases at V and 6 bases at J, with 12 bases between. The CDR3 extends over 14 amino acids. Here the CDR3 DNA reads TGCGCCAGCAGCTTGGGCTTCGGACAATCTGAAGCTTTCTTT. It translates to CASSLGFGQSEAFF. Full variable domain (missing parts from reference TRBV5-1 and TRBJ1-1): KAGVTQTPRYLIKTRGQQVTLSCSPISGHRSVSWYQQTPGQGLQFLFEYFSETQRNKGNFPGRFSGRQFSNSRSEMNVSTLELGDSALYLCASSLGFGQSEAFFGQGTRLTVV.

The chain has TRBV4-2 and TRBJ2-3; 8 bases are shared with TRBD2. V trimming: 0 bases; J trimming: 2 bases; junction bases outside the gene matches: 4. This CDR3 is 16 amino acids long. The germline V gene has CDR1 LGHNA and CDR2 YNFKEQ. This CDR3 reads CASSQDWRGDTDTQYF. The CDR3 coding sequence is TGTGCCAGCAGCCAAGATTGGCGGGGGGACACAGATACGCAGTATTTT.

The rearrangement uses TRBV5-1 and TRBJ1-2; 7 bases fit TRBD1. Germline CDR1 SGHRS, CDR2 YFSETQ. The CDR3 loop spans 14 amino acids. The V segment lost 4 bases and the J segment 12 bases; nucleotides outside the gene matches: 15. Written as DNA, the CDR3 is TGCGCCAGCAGCGATTCCCGGGTGGACAGGATCGACACCTTC. Its translation is CASSDSRVDRIDTF.

V usage is TRBV6-5 and J usage is TRBJ2-7; TRBD1 might be the D (5 bases). This CDR3 has 14 amino acids. Germline CDR1 MNHEY, CDR2 SVGAGI. The ends were cut back, 2 bases at V and 1 base at J, with 9 bases in the middle. The CDR3 DNA is TGTGCCAGCAGTTACCAAACAGGTTCCTACGAGCAGTACTTC. This sequence encodes CASSYQTGSYEQYF.

This chain joins TRBV7-3 and TRBJ1-1; tentatively, D is TRBD1 (5 bases). The germline V and J ends were trimmed by 2 bases and 3 bases, with 13 bases remaining between them. The germline V gene has CDR1 SGHTA and CDR2 FQGTGA. The length of the CDR3 is 15 residues. The CDR3 DNA sequence: TGTGCCAGCAGCTTACAACAGGTAATCCACACTGAAGCTTTCTTT. Its translation: CASSLQQVIHTEAFF. Variable domain in full (rest from reference TRBV7-3 and TRBJ1-1): GAGVSQTPSNKVTEKGKYVELRCDPISGHTALYWYRQSLGQGPEFLIYFQGTGAADDSGLPNDRFFAVRPEGSVSTLKIQRTERGDSAVYLCASSLQQVIHTEAFFGQGTRLTVV.

The V call is TRBV27, the J call TRBJ2-1; 10 positions match TRBD2. The CDR3 runs 14 residues. Germline V gives CDR1 MNHEY, CDR2 SMNVEV (reference sequence). J lost 7 bases, V lost 3 bases, and 3 bases had no gene match. CDR3 sequence reads: CASSFSGGGNEQFF. DNA for the CDR3: TGTGCCAGCAGTTTCAGCGGGGGGGGTAATGAGCAGTTCTTC.

This clone was picked up a small number of times. V usage is TRBV24-1 and J usage is TRBJ1-5; no clear D. The CDR3 runs to 11 residues. V lost 6 bases to trimming and J lost 5 bases, with 4 bases between them. Germline CDR1 and CDR2: KGHDR and SFDVKD. The DNA for the CDR3 is TGTGCCACCAGTAGAGATCAGCCCCAGCATTTT. Protein sequence: CATSRDQPQHF.

This CDR3 is CASSFGGTNTGELFF. For the CDR3, the DNA is TGTGCCAGCAGCTTTGGGGGGACTAACACCGGGGAGCTGTTTTTT. The V call is TRBV11-2, the J call TRBJ2-2; the D gene is possibly TRBD2 (6 bases). The ends were cut back, 3 bases at V and 2 bases at J, with 10 bases in the middle. The CDR3 length is 15 residues. CDR1 and CDR2 from the germline V gene are SGHAT and FQNNGV.

This clone was found once. The chain employs TRBV13 and TRBJ1-5; 9 nucleotides align to TRBD1. This CDR3 contains 18 residues. Germline loops: CDR1 PRHDT, CDR2 FYEKMQ (reference sequence). With 0 bases clipped from V and 0 bases from J, the junction kept 6 bases outside the gene matches. The CDR3 region is CASSLGRGQGYSNQPQHF. The CDR3 bases are TGTGCCAGCAGCTTAGGCCGGGGACAGGGATATAGCAATCAGCCCCAGCATTTT.

The rearrangement links TRBV27 to TRBJ1-5; no reliable D call. Looked up from germline, CDR1 is MNHEY and CDR2 is SMNVEV (reference sequence). The V end lost 3 bases, the J end lost 6 bases, and 9 bases lay between the germline ends. The CDR3 length is 13 residues. In DNA form, the CDR3 reads TGTGCCAGCAGTTTGCGAGGGAGTCAGCCCCAGCATTTT. This codes for CASSLRGSQPQHF.

The chain recombines TRBV2 with TRBJ2-1; 8 positions agree with TRBD1. This CDR3 has 15 residues. CDR1 and CDR2 (germline): SNHLY, FYNNEI. Losses at the gene ends were 4 bases for V and 9 bases for J; bases not matched to a gene: 11. The CDR3 DNA is TGTGCCAGCAGTGCGGCTAGACAGGGGTCTGGTGAGCAGTTCTTC. It is translated as CASSAARQGSGEQFF.

The chain's CDR3 is CASSSGTGDYGYTF. CDR3 sequence (DNA): TGCGCCAGCAGCAGTGGGACAGGGGACTATGGCTACACCTTC. V gene TRBV5-1 combines with J gene TRBJ1-2, with 10 bases lining up with TRBD1. The CDR3 is 14 residues long. The V gene's germline CDR1 is SGHRS and CDR2 YFSETQ. The V segment lost 4 bases and the J segment 3 bases; nucleotides outside the gene matches: 3.

The rearrangement uses TRBV5-4 and TRBJ1-2; D unclear. V lost 3 bases and J lost 0, with 12 bases in between. Germline V gene lookup returns CDR1 SGHNT and CDR2 YYREEE (reference sequence). CDR3 length: 15 residues. The CDR3 nucleotides are TGTGCCAGCAGCTACTCGACGGGAGCTAACTATGGCTACACCTTC. It codes for CASSYSTGANYGYTF.

The chain links TRBV7-9 to TRBJ2-1, with TRBD2 identical over 8 bases. CDR1 SEHNR and CDR2 FQNEAQ come from the germline V gene (reference sequence). J gave up 8 bases and V 4 bases, and 16 bases lay outside the gene matches. The CDR3 runs to 17 residues. CDR3: CASSSTLGGTGGDEQFF. DNA of the CDR3: TGTGCCAGCAGCTCCACCTTAGGCGGTACCGGGGGGGATGAGCAGTTCTTC.

The genes are TRBV25-1 and TRBJ2-1; 14 nucleotides align to TRBD2. The germline CDR1 and CDR2 sequences are MGHDK and SYGVNS. Unmatched junction bases numbered 8, after V lost 6 bases and J lost 4 bases. The CDR3 sequence is 17 residues long. This CDR3 reads CASRKTSGGARYNEQFF. As DNA, the CDR3 is TGTGCCAGCAGGAAGACTAGCGGGGGGGCGAGATACAATGAGCAGTTCTTC.